The next 17 T cell receptor beta chains were all read from a single sample in a study of blood T cell repertoires in COVID-19. Clones were read by immunoSEQ multiplex PCR, and TCRdb kept only the in-frame ones, dropping some. This table has about 140,000 clones, 87% appearing once. Sample: PBMCs or T cells enriched from blood (not recorded which). These TCRs come from a man aged 55 to 69 who had recovered from COVID-19.

Regarding this clone: The junction departs from the called germline gene at one end, perhaps through a read error. Written as DNA, the CDR3 is TGTGCCAGCAGCTTATCGGACAGGGGACGACCTTATGGCTACACCTTC. This gives the protein CASSLSDRGRPYGYTF. V is TRBV27 and J is TRBJ1-2; 9 nucleotides align to TRBD1. The CDR3 length is 16 residues. CDR1 is MNHEY, CDR2 SMNVEV, per germline (reference sequence).

This chain connects TRBV28 to TRBJ1-3, with D possibly TRBD1 on 6 matching bases. The germline CDR1 and CDR2 sequences are MDHEN and SYDVKM. The CDR3 has 15 residues. Trimming took off 8 bases at V and 0 bases at J, with 14 bases between the two ends. CDR3 sequence: CASSPRGLSGNTIYF. The CDR3 bases are TGTGCCAGCTCCCCCAGGGGCCTCTCTGGAAACACCATATATTTT.

V and J are TRBV6-5 and TRBJ1-3, with D perhaps matching TRBD1 (5 bases). V lost 8 bases and J 7 bases, leaving 12 bases between the germline ends. CDR1 and CDR2 from the germline V gene are MNHEY and SVGAGI. The CDR3 is 12 residues long. The CDR3 nucleotides read TGTGCCAGCGGGGAGGGGTTTAACACCATATATTTT. The encoded protein is CASGEGFNTIYF.

V and J are TRBV6-5 and TRBJ2-2; 10 bases match TRBD2. Losses at the gene ends were 6 bases for V and 0 bases for J; bases not matched to a gene: 1. CDR3 length: 15 amino acids. CDR1 and CDR2 from the germline V gene are MNHEY and SVGAGI. Here the CDR3 DNA reads TGTGCCAGCAGACTAGCGGGGACGAACACCGGGGAGCTGTTTTTT. Its translation: CASRLAGTNTGELFF.

The V call is TRBV27, the J call TRBJ1-2; D is possibly TRBD1 (5 bases). The CDR3 has 14 residues. Germline V gives CDR1 MNHEY, CDR2 SMNVEV (reference sequence). Between the trimmed V and J ends, which lost 3 bases and 7 bases, there was a span of 15 bases. CDR3 nucleotide sequence: TGTGCCAGCAGTTTGAGGCAGGGAGGATTTGGCTACACCTTC. Translating it yields CASSLRQGGFGYTF.

This chain joins TRBV7-2 and TRBJ1-1; D is perhaps TRBD1 (5 bases). The CDR3 length is 15 residues. Germline CDR1 is SGHTA and CDR2 is FQGNSA. Trimming left V 0 bases short and J 10 bases short, with 18 bases between. This CDR3 reads CASSLAGTGGKRAFF. Written as DNA, the CDR3 is TGTGCCAGCAGCTTAGCGGGCACGGGGGGGAAGAGAGCTTTCTTT.

The CDR3 sequence is CASSGRGFNEQFF. CDR3 coding DNA: TGTGCCAGCAGCGGAAGGGGGTTCAATGAGCAGTTCTTC. This sequence joins TRBV14 and TRBJ2-1, with a weak D call TRBD1 (6 bases). The CDR3 is 13 amino acids. V lost 5 bases to trimming and J lost 6 bases, with 11 bases between them. The germline gives CDR1 SGHDN, CDR2 FVKESK.

This rearrangement joins TRBV28 to TRBJ1-5; D might be TRBD1 (6 bases). V was cut by 4 bases and J by 2 bases, with 15 bases left in between. Germline V gene sequence: CDR1 MDHEN, CDR2 SYDVKM. The CDR3 has 16 residues. CDR3 protein: CASSSFKNRGNQPQHF. The CDR3 region has the DNA TGTGCCAGCAGTTCCTTTAAAAACAGGGGCAATCAGCCCCAGCATTTT.

This clone was detected only once. The identical CDR3 is also encoded by other nucleotide sequences in the sample. The chain recombines TRBV5-1 with TRBJ1-5; D not resolved. The CDR3 consists of 13 residues. Deletions cut 0 bases from V and 4 bases from J, with 5 bases between. Germline V lookup: CDR1 SGHRS, CDR2 YFSETQ. The CDR3 reads CASSLGQNQPQHF. CDR3 in DNA: TGCGCCAGCAGCTTGGGGCAAAATCAGCCCCAGCATTTT.

The rearrangement joins TRBV14 to TRBJ2-7, with TRBD2 matching 10 bases. The length of the CDR3 is 15 residues. Germline V gene data show CDR1 as SGHDN and CDR2 as FVKESK. The V and J ends lost 1 base and 1 base, in that order; junction bases with no gene match: 1. The CDR3 loop reads CASSQGLAGSYEQYF. CDR3 DNA sequence: TGTGCCAGCAGCCAAGGACTAGCGGGTTCCTACGAGCAGTACTTC.

This rearrangement joins TRBV5-4 to TRBJ1-4; tentative D call: TRBD1 (5 bases). Germline V CDR1 and CDR2: SGHNT, YYREEE (reference sequence). Trimming removed 0 bases from V and 2 bases from J, with 14 bases in between. The length of the CDR3 is 17 residues. CDR3 sequence reads: CASSLDGGETTNEKLFF. In DNA, the CDR3 is TGTGCCAGCAGCTTGGACGGAGGGGAGACTACTAATGAAAAACTGTTTTTT. The full variable domain, rest sourced from reference TRBV5-4 and TRBJ1-4, is ETGVTQSPTHLIKTRGQQVTLRCSSQSGHNTVSWYQQALGQGPQFIFQYYREEENGRGNFPPRFSGLQFPNYSSELNVNALELDDSALYLCASSLDGGETTNEKLFFGSGTQLSVL.

This clone was recorded a few times. This chain joins TRBV18 and TRBJ1-1; D is undetermined. The CDR3 extends over 13 amino acids. The ends were cut back, 3 bases at V and 0 bases at J, with 5 bases in the middle. Germline CDR1 and CDR2: KGHSH and LQKENI. DNA of the CDR3: TGTGCCAGCTCACCTGTCGTGAACACTGAAGCTTTCTTT. Residues: CASSPVVNTEAFF.

This clone was recorded only once. The rearrangement joins TRBV12-2 to TRBJ1-1; the table's D gene call, TRBD1, was not cross checked with the DNA. TRBV12-2 is designated a pseudogene. The CDR3 contains 15 residues. The CDR3 bases are TGTGCAAGTCGCGTAGGACAGAATCTCAACACTGAAGCTTTCTTT. Protein product: CASRVGQNLNTEAFF.

The gene calls are TRBV15 and TRBJ1-1; D gene ambiguous. The CDR3 has 14 amino acids. With 0 bases removed from V and 9 bases from J, the gap between germline ends came to 14 bases. Germline values: CDR1 LNHNV, CDR2 YYDKDF (reference sequence). CDR3 sequence: CATSRDRRENKAFF. CDR3 nucleotide sequence: TGTGCCACCAGCAGAGATCGGAGGGAAAACAAAGCTTTCTTT.

The rearrangement uses TRBV7-9 and TRBJ2-5; 13 bases align to TRBD2. The trim removed 5 bases at V and 3 bases at J, leaving 12 bases unmatched. This CDR3 has 18 residues. Germline-derived CDR1 and CDR2 are SEHNR and FQNEAQ (reference sequence). CDR3 sequence reads: CASSPPLGTSGAKETQYF. CDR3 DNA sequence: TGTGCCAGCAGCCCTCCCCTAGGGACTAGCGGGGCTAAAGAGACCCAGTACTTC.

The chain is built from TRBV19 and TRBJ2-6; perhaps TRBD2 as D (6 bases). The CDR3 consists of 15 residues. CDR1 and CDR2 from the germline V gene are LNHDA and SQIVND (reference sequence). V lost 6 bases, J lost 1 base, and 10 bases lay in between. The CDR3 here is CASSSRGSGANVLTF. The CDR3 DNA reads TGTGCCAGTAGCTCACGGGGGTCTGGGGCCAACGTCCTGACTTTC.

The chain links TRBV11-2 to TRBJ1-1; D remains ambiguous. The germline gives CDR1 SGHAT, CDR2 FQNNGV. V was trimmed by 0 bases and J by 8 bases, leaving 10 bases between them. This CDR3 comprises 13 residues. DNA for the CDR3: TGTGCCAGCAGCTTAGAGCGGGGAAGAGAAGCTTTCTTT. Its translation is CASSLERGREAFF.